These T cell receptor beta chains were read from a single sample in a study of blood T cell repertoires in COVID-19. TCRdb's copy holds only in-frame clones and misses some; the assay was immunoSEQ multiplex PCR. The sample includes 100,000 to 150,000 clones, less than 90% seen only once; the top ten take over 1.1%. Sequencing was carried out using peripheral blood. All receptors come from a man in his sixties with acute or convalescent COVID-19. The CDR3 runs from the conserved cysteine through the conserved F or W. D genes are given only for firm matches. Rows give clone size only sometimes, using once, few, many, or a class for an expanded clone.

-	-	TRBV5-1	CASSLAVGGYEQYF
-	-	TRBV19	CASSISSGVGDTEAFF
-	TRBD1	TRBV5-1	CASSLWWDSTGELFF
-	-	TRBV19	CASVNTGELFF
-	TRBD2	TRBV14	CASSRLRGYGGADNEQFF
-	-	TRBV19	CASSPRGSQETQYF
-	-	TRBV6-4	CASRRDAGELFF
-	TRBD1	TRBV27	CASSLSGDSRTSPLHF
-	TRBD2	TRBV5-8	CASSLPGLAGDLRYGEQFF
-	-	TRBV10-1	CASSESNQGYYEQYF
-	-	TRBV7-3	CASSSSRNTEAFF
-	-	TRBV5-6	CASSYIGGRGLTDTQYF
-	TRBD2	TRBV5-1	CASSDSGVRTDTQYF
-	-	TRBV6-5	CASSFKGGGYTF
-	-	TRBV11-2	CASSSWSTEAFF
few	-	TRBV6-1	CASSESLYGYTF
-	-	TRBV18	CASSPIQGSYEQYF
few	TRBD1	TRBV27	CASSGTGGAYEQYF
-	-	TRBV7-8	CASSLAGEPSLLVLRGEQYF
-	-	TRBV7-9	CASSLPPAGIHEQYF
once	TRBD1	TRBV6-1	CASSELLPGTGPYEQYF
-	-	TRBV3-1/TRBV3-2	CASSPQEGRIGETQYF
-	TRBD2	TRBV5-1	CASSLAAGTNTGELFF
-	TRBD1	TRBV5-1	CASSETGPGANVLTF
-	-	TRBV3-1/TRBV3-2	CASSQAGEGYGYTF
once	TRBD1	TRBV2	CASSQDREYGYTF
-	-	TRBV10-3	CAISLEPTDTQYF
-	-	TRBV4-1	CASSHPGPARTFSGTGELFF
-	-	TRBV7-6	CASSMTAKYTDTQYF
-	-	TRBV18	CASSSPPAREQFF
-	-	TRBV15	CATSVLGSSYEQYF
-	TRBD2	TRBV7-7	CASSQGGLAGGETQYF
-	TRBD1	TRBV7-7	CASSLETRGHGTEAFF
-	TRBD2	TRBV19	CASSVLAGGLYNEQFF
-	-	TRBV30	CAWIQGSGNTIYF
-	-	TRBV3-1/TRBV3-2	CASSQRVSRGLHVAKNIQYF
-	-	TRBV18	CASSPKGQVNTGELFF
once	TRBD1	TRBV5-1	CASSLGTGYGYTF
-	TRBD1	TRBV7-3	CASSPDRVGETQYF
-	TRBD2	TRBV5-1	CASSLDGRAAGELFF
-	TRBD1	TRBV5-1	CASSPGPGQGFYF
-	TRBD1	TRBV7-3	CASSFFAQTGLDTQYF
-	TRBD2	TRBV9	CASSASGSDYEQYF
-	TRBD1	TRBV6-5	CASSYSPGTAYEQYF
-	TRBD1	TRBV7-2	CASSLIPDRNYGYTF
-	-	TRBV2	CASSAVMNTEAFF
-	-	TRBV6-5	CASSYSRGSGGAFF
-	TRBD1	TRBV12-3/TRBV12-4	CASERTGDEKLFF
once	-	TRBV19	CASSFRESSYNEQFF
-	TRBD1	TRBV9	CASSVNDGVGQGGIGGYTF
-	TRBD1	TRBV19	CASSPRQGAQETQYF
-	TRBD2	TRBV5-1	CASSLEGQTSGGVNNEQFF
-	-	TRBV5-4	CASSLLTVNEKLFF
-	-	TRBV30	CACPSRGSAEKLFF
-	-	TRBV3-1/TRBV3-2	CASSQDQIGTGLFF